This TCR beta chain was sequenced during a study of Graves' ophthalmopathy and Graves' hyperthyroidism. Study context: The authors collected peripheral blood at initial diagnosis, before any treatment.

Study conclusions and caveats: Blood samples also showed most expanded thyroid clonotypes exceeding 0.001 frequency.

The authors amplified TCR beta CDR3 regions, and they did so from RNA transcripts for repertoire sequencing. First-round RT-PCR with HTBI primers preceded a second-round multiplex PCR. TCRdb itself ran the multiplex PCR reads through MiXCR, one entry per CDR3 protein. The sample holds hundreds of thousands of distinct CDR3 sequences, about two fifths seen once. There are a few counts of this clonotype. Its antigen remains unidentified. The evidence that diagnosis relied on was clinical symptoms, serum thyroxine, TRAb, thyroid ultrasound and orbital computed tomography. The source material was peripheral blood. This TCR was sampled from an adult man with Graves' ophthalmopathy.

The CDR3, as DNA: TGTGCCTGGACTACGGCTGGGGCCAACGTCCTGACTTTC. Translating gives CAWTTAGANVLTF. The chain couples TRBV30 to TRBJ2-6; unclear D gene. This CDR3 has 13 amino acids. Trimming shortened V by 4 bases and J by 2 bases, and 6 bases separated the two germline ends. Germline values: CDR1 GTSNPN, CDR2 SVGIG (reference sequence).